This entry features one TCR beta chain sequence. This specimen comes from a study of blood T cell repertoires in COVID-19. Study at large: Acute and convalescent COVID-19 specimens originated in the United States, Italy and Spain. PBMCs, B-cell-depleted T cells, or T cells provided the cDNA or gDNA that made up the material.

Looked up from germline, CDR1 is LGHNA and CDR2 is YNFKEQ. CDR3 length: 15 amino acids. Germline trimming cut 4 bases from V and 8 bases from J; bases unmatched to any gene: 9. In the original workflow: Using reference gene primer amplification, nucleated cell counts were estimated. Method: immunoSEQ multiplex PCR; TCRdb's copy keeps in-frame clones and lacks some. The V and J calls and clone size come from that table; D and trimming were worked out from the DNA. The data show 310,000 or so clones, around 80% seen once. The chain couples TRBV4-2 to TRBJ1-4, with 8 bases matching TRBD1. The TCR originated in a woman between 45 and 65 years old with acute or convalescent COVID-19. Sequencing was performed on peripheral blood. CDR3 coding DNA: TGTGCCAGCAGCCCGATGGCAACAGGGGGAGAAAAACTGTTTTTT. Its translation: CASSPMATGGEKLFF.